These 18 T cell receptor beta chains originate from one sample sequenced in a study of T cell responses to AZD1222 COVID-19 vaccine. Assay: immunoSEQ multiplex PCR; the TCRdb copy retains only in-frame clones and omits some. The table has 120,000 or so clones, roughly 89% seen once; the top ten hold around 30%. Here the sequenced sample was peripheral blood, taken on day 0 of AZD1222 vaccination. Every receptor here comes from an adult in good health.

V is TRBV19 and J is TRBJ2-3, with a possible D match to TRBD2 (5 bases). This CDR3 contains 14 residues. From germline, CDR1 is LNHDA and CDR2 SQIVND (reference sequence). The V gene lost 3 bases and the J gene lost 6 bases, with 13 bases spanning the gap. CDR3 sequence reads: CASSIASRPDTQYF. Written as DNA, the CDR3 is TGTGCCAGTAGTATCGCTAGCCGCCCCGATACGCAGTATTTT.

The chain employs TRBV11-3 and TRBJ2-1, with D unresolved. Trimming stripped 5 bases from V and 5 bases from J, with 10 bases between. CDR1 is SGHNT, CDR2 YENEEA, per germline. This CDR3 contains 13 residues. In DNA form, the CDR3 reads TGTGCCAGCAGCCTAACCGCTAACAATGAGCAGTTCTTC. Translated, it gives CASSLTANNEQFF.

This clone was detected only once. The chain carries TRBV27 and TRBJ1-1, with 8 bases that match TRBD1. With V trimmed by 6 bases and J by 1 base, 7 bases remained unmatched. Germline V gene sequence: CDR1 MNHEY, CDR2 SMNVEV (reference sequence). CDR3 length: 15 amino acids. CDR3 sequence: CASRARQGWNTEAFF. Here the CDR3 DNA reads TGTGCCAGCAGGGCACGACAGGGGTGGAACACTGAAGCTTTCTTT.

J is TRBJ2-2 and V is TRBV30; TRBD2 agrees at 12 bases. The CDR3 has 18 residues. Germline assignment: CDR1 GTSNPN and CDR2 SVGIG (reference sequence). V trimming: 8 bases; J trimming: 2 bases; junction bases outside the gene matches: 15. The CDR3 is CAQTGTSGLGGNTGELFF. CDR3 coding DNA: TGTGCCCAGACCGGGACTAGCGGGCTCGGAGGTAACACCGGGGAGCTGTTTTTT. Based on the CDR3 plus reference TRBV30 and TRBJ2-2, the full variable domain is SQTIHQWPATLVQPVGSPLSLECTVEGTSNPNLYWYRQAAGRGLQLLFYSVGIGQISSEVPQNLSASRPQDRQFILSSKKLLLSDSGFYLCAQTGTSGLGGNTGELFFGEGSRLTVL.

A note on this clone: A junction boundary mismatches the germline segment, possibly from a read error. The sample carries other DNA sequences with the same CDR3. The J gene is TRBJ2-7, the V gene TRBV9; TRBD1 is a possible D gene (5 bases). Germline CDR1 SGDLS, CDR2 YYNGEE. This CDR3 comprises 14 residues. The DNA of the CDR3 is TGTGCCAGCAGCCCATCTCAGGGCTCCCACGAGCAGTACTTC. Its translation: CASSPSQGSHEQYF.

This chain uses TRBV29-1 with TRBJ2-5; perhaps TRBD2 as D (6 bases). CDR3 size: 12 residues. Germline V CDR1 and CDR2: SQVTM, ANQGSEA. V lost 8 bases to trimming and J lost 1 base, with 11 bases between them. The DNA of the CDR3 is TGCAGCCTAAAGGGAGGCCAAGAGACCCAGTACTTC. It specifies CSLKGGQETQYF.

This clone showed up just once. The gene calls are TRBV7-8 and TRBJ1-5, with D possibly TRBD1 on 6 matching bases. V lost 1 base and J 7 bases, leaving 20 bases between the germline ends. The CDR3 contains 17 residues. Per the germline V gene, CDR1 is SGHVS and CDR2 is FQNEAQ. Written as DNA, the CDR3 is TGTGCCAGCAGCTTAGTATCCACGACGGGGGCGAACCAGCCCCAGCATTTT. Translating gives CASSLVSTTGANQPQHF.

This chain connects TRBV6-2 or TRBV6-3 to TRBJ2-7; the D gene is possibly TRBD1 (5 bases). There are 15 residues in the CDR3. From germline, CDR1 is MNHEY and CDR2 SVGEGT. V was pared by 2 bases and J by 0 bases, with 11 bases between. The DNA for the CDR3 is TGTGCCAGCAGTTACGAGACAGCCTACTCCTACGAGCAGTACTTC. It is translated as CASSYETAYSYEQYF.

The CDR3 is CASSPRERGVLVNDNEQFF. CDR3 in DNA: TGTGCCAGCAGCCCCCGGGAGCGGGGGGTCCTGGTTAATGACAATGAGCAGTTCTTC. The chain combines TRBV13 with TRBJ2-1, with 9 bases aligning to TRBD2. Germline V gene lookup returns CDR1 PRHDT and CDR2 FYEKMQ (reference sequence). The trim removed 5 bases at V and 5 bases at J, leaving 19 bases unmatched. CDR3 length equals 19 residues.

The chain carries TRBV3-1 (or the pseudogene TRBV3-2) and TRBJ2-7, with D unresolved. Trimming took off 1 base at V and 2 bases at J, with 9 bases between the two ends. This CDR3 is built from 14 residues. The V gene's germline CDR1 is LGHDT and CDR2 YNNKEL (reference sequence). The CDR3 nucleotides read TGTGCCAGCAGCCAAGCTGGTGGGACCTACGAGCAGTACTTC. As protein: CASSQAGGTYEQYF.

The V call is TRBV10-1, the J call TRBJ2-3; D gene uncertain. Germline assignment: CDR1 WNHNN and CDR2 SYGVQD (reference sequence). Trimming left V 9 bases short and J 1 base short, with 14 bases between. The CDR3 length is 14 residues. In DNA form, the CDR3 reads TGCGCCAGTCCCGCTTTCGGTGGCACAGATACGCAGTATTTT. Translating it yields CASPAFGGTDTQYF.

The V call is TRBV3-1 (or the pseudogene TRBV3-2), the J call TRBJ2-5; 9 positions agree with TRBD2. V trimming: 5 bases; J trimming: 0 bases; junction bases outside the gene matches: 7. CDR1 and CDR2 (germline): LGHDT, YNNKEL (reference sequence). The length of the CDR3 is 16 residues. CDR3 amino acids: CASSKLTSGDQETQYF. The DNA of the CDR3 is TGTGCCAGCAGCAAACTGACTAGCGGCGACCAAGAGACCCAGTACTTC.

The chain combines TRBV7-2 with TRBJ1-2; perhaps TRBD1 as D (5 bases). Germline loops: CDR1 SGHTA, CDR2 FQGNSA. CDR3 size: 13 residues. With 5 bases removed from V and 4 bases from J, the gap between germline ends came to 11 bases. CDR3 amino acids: CASSLTVRYGYTF. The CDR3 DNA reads TGTGCCAGCAGCCTGACAGTTCGCTATGGCTACACCTTC.

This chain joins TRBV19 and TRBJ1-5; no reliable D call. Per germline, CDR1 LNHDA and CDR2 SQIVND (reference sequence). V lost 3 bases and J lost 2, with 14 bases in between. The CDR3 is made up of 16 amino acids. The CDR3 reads CASSMPQYVGNQPQHF. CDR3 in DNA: TGTGCCAGTAGTATGCCCCAGTATGTGGGCAATCAGCCCCAGCATTTT.

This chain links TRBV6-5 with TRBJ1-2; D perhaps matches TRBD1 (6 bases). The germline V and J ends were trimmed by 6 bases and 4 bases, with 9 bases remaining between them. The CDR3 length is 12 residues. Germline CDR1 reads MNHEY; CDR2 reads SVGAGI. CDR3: CASRGAAYGYTF. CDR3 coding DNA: TGTGCCAGCAGGGGGGCGGCCTATGGCTACACCTTC.

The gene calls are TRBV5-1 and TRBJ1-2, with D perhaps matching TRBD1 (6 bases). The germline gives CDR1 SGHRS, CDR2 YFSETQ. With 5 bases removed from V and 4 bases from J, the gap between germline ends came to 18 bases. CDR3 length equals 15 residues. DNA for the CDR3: TGCGCCAGCAGTCCAGGGGACTCTTTACGCTATGGCTACACCTTC. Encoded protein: CASSPGDSLRYGYTF. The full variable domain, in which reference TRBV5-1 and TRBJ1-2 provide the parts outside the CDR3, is KAGVTQTPRYLIKTRGQQVTLSCSPISGHRSVSWYQQTPGQGLQFLFEYFSETQRNKGNFPGRFSGRQFSNSRSEMNVSTLELGDSALYLCASSPGDSLRYGYTFGSGTRLTVV.

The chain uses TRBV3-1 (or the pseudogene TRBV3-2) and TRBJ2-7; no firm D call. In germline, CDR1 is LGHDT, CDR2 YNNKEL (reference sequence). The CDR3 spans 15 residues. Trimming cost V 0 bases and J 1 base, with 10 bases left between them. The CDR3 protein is CASSQDSEPSYEQYF. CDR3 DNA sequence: TGTGCCAGCAGCCAAGATTCGGAGCCGTCCTACGAGCAGTACTTC.

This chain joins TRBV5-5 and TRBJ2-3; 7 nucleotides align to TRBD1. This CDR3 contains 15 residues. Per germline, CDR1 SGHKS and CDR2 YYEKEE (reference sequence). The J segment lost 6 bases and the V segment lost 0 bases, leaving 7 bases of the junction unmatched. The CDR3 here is CASSLAGQPWDTQYF. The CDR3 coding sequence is TGTGCCAGCAGCTTGGCGGGACAGCCGTGGGATACGCAGTATTTT.